This TCR beta chain is from a study of blood T cell repertoires in COVID-19. As for the study in general: Samples taken during acute and convalescent COVID-19 were collected in the United States, Italy and Spain. The cDNA or gDNA used as material had been derived from T cells, B-cell-depleted T cells, or PBMCs.

Between the trimmed V and J ends, which lost 0 bases and 4 bases, there was a span of 12 bases. The germline gives CDR1 SNHLY, CDR2 FYNNEI. The CDR3 totals 15 residues. This clone appeared once. Per the study methods: Reference gene primer amplification in the assay estimated nucleated cell counts. This table comes from immunoSEQ multiplex PCR, and its TCRdb copy is limited to in-frame clones, with some not included. V and J calls and clone size are as listed in that table; D and trimming were resolved from the DNA. Of around 100,000 clones in the sample, about 86% were seen once. This sequence joins TRBV2 and TRBJ2-5, with D possibly TRBD2 on 5 matching bases. The clonotype originates from a human donor in a cohort sampled during active COVID-19. Sequenced material: peripheral blood. DNA for the CDR3: TGTGCCAGCAGTGAAGCTAGTCTAGCAGCAGAGACCCAGTACTTC. Translating gives CASSEASLAAETQYF. Using reference TRBV2 and TRBJ2-5 for the parts outside the CDR3, the full variable domain is EPEVTQTPSHQVTQMGQEVILRCVPISNHLYFYWYRQILGQKVEFLVSFYNNEISEKSEIFDDQFSVERPDGSNFTLKIRSTKLEDSAMYFCASSEASLAAETQYFGPGTRLLVL.